This TCR beta chain was identified during a study of OX40 agonist ivuxolimab in advanced cancers. Overall study results and limits: On average, a greater number of expanded clones characterised CD8+ T cells relative to CD4+.

The data were produced by immunoSEQ multiplex PCR, yet TCRdb's version contains in-frame clones alone and is incomplete. The sample contains some 75,000 clones, roughly 84% of which appear only once. V was pared by 0 bases and J by 6 bases, with 9 bases between. Germline V gene data show CDR1 as SGHTA and CDR2 as FQGNSA. The CDR3 is made up of 14 amino acids. With respect to this clone: Antigen unknown.

The source is an adult with an advanced solid tumor such as melanoma, head and neck, liver or kidney cancer. The chain is built from TRBV7-2 and TRBJ1-5, with D uncertain. Source: CD4+ or CD8+ T cells sorted from blood, taken in a trial of the OX40 agonist ivuxolimab. The CDR3 spells CASSLAGPPQPQHF. The CDR3 DNA sequence: TGTGCCAGCAGCTTAGCAGGGCCCCCTCAGCCCCAGCATTTT.